This passage covers 7 T cell receptor beta chains from one sample sequenced in a study of T cells in localized non-small cell lung cancer. The protocol was immunoSEQ multiplex PCR, while the TCRdb copy is restricted to in-frame clones and leaves out a portion. Altogether tens of thousands of clones are present, approximately 80% being singletons, with the ten largest covering about 15%. The source was peripheral blood, collected before any cancer treatment. The receptors derive from a man between 40 and 70 years old with stage I squamous cell lung carcinoma.

The rearrangement links TRBV2 to TRBJ1-2; 7 positions match TRBD1. From germline, CDR1 is SNHLY and CDR2 FYNNEI. CDR3 length equals 13 residues. The J segment lost 6 bases and the V segment lost 6 bases, leaving 7 bases of the junction unmatched. CDR3: CASSPTGLHGYTF. CDR3 coding DNA: TGTGCCAGCAGCCCGACAGGGCTGCATGGCTACACCTTC.

This rearrangement joins TRBV6-5 to TRBJ2-2; 7 bases agree with TRBD2. CDR1 is MNHEY and CDR2 is SVGAGI in the germline V gene. The CDR3 contains 11 residues. The J segment lost 16 bases and the V segment lost 8 bases, leaving 10 bases of the junction unmatched. CDR3 in DNA: TGTGCCAGCTCTTTGGGAGGGAGGGCGTTTTTT. Its protein is CASSLGGRAFF.

The chain carries TRBV9 and TRBJ2-5; TRBD1 aligns across 7 bases. V was clipped by 0 bases and J by 2 bases; unmatched bases: 4. The CDR3 sequence is 15 residues long. In germline, CDR1 is SGDLS, CDR2 YYNGEE. The CDR3 here is CASSVGGRGQETQYF. As DNA, the CDR3 is TGTGCCAGCAGCGTAGGGGGCAGGGGGCAAGAGACCCAGTACTTC.

The rearrangement links TRBV5-1 to TRBJ2-7, with D possibly being TRBD1 (5 bases). The ends were cut back, 4 bases at V and 3 bases at J, with 11 bases in the middle. Germline V gene sequence: CDR1 SGHRS, CDR2 YFSETQ. The CDR3 length is 13 residues. The CDR3 loop reads CASSLTGYYEQYF. The CDR3 nucleotides read TGCGCCAGCAGCCTTACAGGCTACTACGAGCAGTACTTC.

The rearrangement uses TRBV4-2 and TRBJ1-6; a possible D gene is TRBD1 (6 bases). Germline V lookup: CDR1 LGHNA, CDR2 YNFKEQ. The CDR3 covers 16 residues. V shed 1 base and J shed 10 bases, with 17 bases lying between them. The CDR3 coding sequence is TGTGCCAGCAGCCAAGGGTTCCAGGGGCCGTCCTCACCCCTCCACTTT. Translating it yields CASSQGFQGPSSPLHF.

The chain has TRBV30 and TRBJ2-1, with TRBD2 identical over 7 bases. The CDR3 loop spans 11 amino acids. Trimming at V came to 5 bases and at J to 15 bases, leaving 10 bases not matched to a gene. CDR1 and CDR2 from the germline V gene are GTSNPN and SVGIG (reference sequence). This CDR3 is CAWDQRGGAFF. Here the CDR3 DNA reads TGTGCCTGGGACCAGCGGGGAGGCGCGTTCTTC. The full variable domain, its missing parts supplied by reference TRBV30 and TRBJ2-1, is SQTIHQWPATLVQPVGSPLSLECTVEGTSNPNLYWYRQAAGRGLQLLFYSVGIGQISSEVPQNLSASRPQDRQFILSSKKLLLSDSGFYLCAWDQRGGAFFGPGTRLTVL.

The count of this clone is one. V gene TRBV5-1 combines with J gene TRBJ1-5; D not certain. The ends were cut back, 0 bases at V and 11 bases at J, with 15 bases in the middle. The CDR3 spans 14 residues. Per the germline V gene, CDR1 is SGHRS and CDR2 is YFSETQ. The chain's CDR3 is CASSLGTGVSAQHF. As DNA, the CDR3 is TGCGCCAGCAGCTTGGGAACCGGGGTATCAGCCCAGCATTTT.